The 9 T cell receptor beta chains given below trace back to one sample, sequenced in a study of blood T cell repertoires in COVID-19. TCRdb keeps only in-frame clones here, not all; method: immunoSEQ multiplex PCR. This sample has over 200,000 clones, with 92% found just once. Material for sequencing was peripheral blood. The receptors shown here come from a young man with acute or convalescent COVID-19.

CDR3: CASSATGLAGARYNEQFF. In DNA, the CDR3 is TGTGCCAGCAGCGCAACGGGACTAGCGGGAGCTCGATACAATGAGCAGTTCTTC. This chain links TRBV7-3 with TRBJ2-1, with 14 bases fitting TRBD2. This CDR3 comprises 18 residues. The junction had 10 bases not matched to a gene; V was cut back by 5 bases and J by 4 bases. Germline V CDR1 and CDR2: SGHTA, FQGTGA.

The rearrangement links TRBV7-3 to TRBJ2-1, with 11 bases that match TRBD1. The CDR3 totals 16 residues. V shed 4 bases and J 6 bases; nucleotides not matched to a gene: 8. Germline values: CDR1 SGHTA, CDR2 FQGTGA. CDR3 in amino acids: CASSSTRDRGANEQFF. For the CDR3, the DNA is TGTGCCAGCAGCTCTACCCGGGACAGGGGGGCCAATGAGCAGTTCTTC.

The CDR3 here is CATSRGTSGRVGETQYF. CDR3 nucleotides: TGTGCCACCAGCCGGGGGACTAGCGGGAGAGTGGGGGAGACCCAGTACTTC. This chain links TRBV15 with TRBJ2-5, with 14 bases that match TRBD2. Germline loops: CDR1 LNHNV, CDR2 YYDKDF (reference sequence). The J segment lost 5 bases and the V segment lost 5 bases, leaving 10 bases of the junction unmatched. This CDR3 has 17 amino acids.

The genes are TRBV5-1 and TRBJ1-4; D remains ambiguous. The germline V gene encodes CDR1 SGHRS and CDR2 YFSETQ. CDR3 length: 11 residues. Trimming pared 4 bases from V and 7 bases from J, leaving 5 bases between. Here the CDR3 DNA reads TGCGCCAGCAGCCGGAGTGAAAAACTGTTTTTT. This encodes CASSRSEKLFF.

V and J are TRBV7-2 and TRBJ1-3; 9 bases map to TRBD1. V dropped 5 bases and J dropped 1; count of bases not matched to a gene: 6. CDR3 length: 16 amino acids. Looked up from germline, CDR1 is SGHTA and CDR2 is FQGNSA. CDR3 DNA: TGTGCCAGCAGCAGAACCGGGACAGGGTCTGGAAACACCATATATTTT. Its protein is CASSRTGTGSGNTIYF.

The DNA for the CDR3 is TGTGCCAGCAGCTCCCGGACAGGGGTGGGCTCACCCCTCCACTTT. It is translated as CASSSRTGVGSPLHF. The chain joins TRBV5-6 to TRBJ1-6; 9 nucleotides line up with TRBD1. Germline V gene sequence: CDR1 SGHDT, CDR2 YYEEEE. The CDR3 totals 15 residues. Trimming removed 3 bases from V and 10 bases from J; junction bases left unmatched: 8.

The CDR3 region is CAWSSPIGGNTIYF. The CDR3, as DNA: TGTGCCTGGAGTTCGCCCATCGGTGGAAACACCATATATTTT. The genes are TRBV30 and TRBJ1-3; D gene uncertain. Germline-derived CDR1 and CDR2 are GTSNPN and SVGIG (reference sequence). Trimming stripped 2 bases from V and 3 bases from J, with 11 bases between. The CDR3 is 14 amino acids.

The CDR3 nucleotides read TGCGCCAGCGGAGCGGTCAACTCCTACAATGAGCAGTTCTTC. It encodes CASGAVNSYNEQFF. V gene TRBV10-2 combines with J gene TRBJ2-1; a possible D gene is TRBD2 (5 bases). Germline V gene data show CDR1 as WSHSY and CDR2 as SAAADI. Trimming took off 8 bases at V and 0 bases at J, with 11 bases between the two ends. The CDR3 runs 14 residues.

This clone appeared a single time. The chain has TRBV9 and TRBJ2-7; D possibly corresponds to TRBD2 (5 bases). Trimming pared 4 bases from V and 2 bases from J, leaving 13 bases between. This CDR3 has 14 residues. Looked up from germline, CDR1 is SGDLS and CDR2 is YYNGEE. The CDR3 region is CASSPRGWAYEQYF. The DNA for the CDR3 is TGTGCCAGCAGCCCCAGAGGGTGGGCCTACGAGCAGTACTTC.